This TCR beta chain was sequenced for a study of Tregs in tolerant kidney transplant recipients (dated by TCRdb to between 2019 and 2020). Notes on the research overall: The study used TCRbeta sequencing to identify donor-specific regulatory T cells before combined kidney and bone marrow transplantation, then tracked those cells after transplant. Study-wide conclusions, independent of this receptor: Biological reproducibility was not examined directly, but technical replication error appeared to be minimal. The study was limited by small patient numbers, and the findings need validation in larger populations and under other immunosuppression protocols. PCR primers changed over time for some patients, so nucleotide-level comparison across those patients' samples was not possible. The most biologically relevant and donor-specific TCRbeta repertoire appeared to be identified by expanding Tregs with activated donor B cells. Donor-specific Treg expansion was found to exceed global Treg expansion in tolerant patients, suggesting antigen-driven rather than nonspecific expansion.

As for this clone: Its antigen remains undetermined. Base qualities are missing; no much larger clone stands one base away.

For TCRbeta CDR3 sequencing, genomic DNA from the sorted cells was extracted using the QIAGEN DNeasy Blood and Tissue Kit. High-throughput TCRbeta CDR3 sequencing, including PCR amplification with bias correction and internal controls, was performed commercially through immunoSEQ. Concerning the study's data processing: A unique productive TCRbeta sequence was defined by the CDR3 nucleotide sequence when primers matched, and otherwise by the CDR3 amino acid sequence together with the Vbeta and Jbeta genes. As a correction for sorting error, sequences shared between sorted populations at a frequency ratio of 2:1 or less were discarded, and the remaining shared sequences were assigned to the higher population. Donor-reactive sequences were defined as at least 5-fold expanded in CFSE-low cells versus unstimulated cells, with frequency of at least 0.01% in CFSE-low cells. Jensen-Shannon divergence calculated on the top 100 TCRbeta sequences ranked by frequency was used to measure repertoire divergence. For samples with multiple sequencing runs, sorting error was corrected separately for each run before the runs were pooled. TCRdb carries this immuneACCESS record with in-frame sequences only. Its versions omit some clonotypes, under half of them owing to an unresolved V gene in the studies checked, with the rest unexplained. D and trimming come from the DNA, and the V and J calls and clone size come from that table. The sample yields approximately 60,000 clones; around 87% were counted once. Of the sample, about 4% is held by the ten largest clones.

The sample's time point label, in plain terms: 6 months after combined kidney and bone marrow transplant. Related donors were used in the transplants with nonmyeloablative bone marrow transplantation, and mixed chimerism was transient in the human trials. Thawed PBMCs were FACS-sorted into unstimulated Tregs (CD4+CD25+CD127-), CD4+ non-Tregs (CD4+CD25-), CD4 cells and CD8 cells. The patients were 4 recipients of combined kidney and bone marrow transplants from the ITN036ST trial, and samples were available only for these trial subjects. Healthy control blood was processed by Ficoll density gradient to PBMCs and cryopreserved; patient PBMCs were collected before and after transplant. This receptor was identified in a human patient who received a combined kidney and bone marrow transplant. Following a transplant, some T cells may be graft donor cells, not patient cells. The input for sequencing was CD4+ T cells from blood (PBMCs), taken 6 months after the transplant.

The CDR3 sequence is CASSSAGEGETQYF. The nucleotide sequence reads TGTGCCAGCAGCTCAGCGGGAGAAGGAGAGACCCAGTACTTC. The chain is encoded by TRBV5-6 joined to TRBJ2-5; 8 bases in the junction line up with TRBD2. In the germline V gene, CDR1 corresponds to SGHDT and CDR2 to YYEEEE. V is pruned by 3 bases and J by 4 bases, leaving 5 bases of the junction without a gene match. The CDR3 starts with the cysteine, ends with the phenylalanine, and has 14 residues. The DNA shown is the 42-base CDR3, in frame from base 1.